This is a list of T cell receptor beta chains from one sample in a study of CD8+CD57+ T cells in acquired aplastic anemia. Each CDR3 protein is one row after TCRdb ran MiXCR on the reads. The sample lists some 180,000 distinct CDR3 sequences; around 50% were seen once. Specimen: sorted CD4+, CD8+, or CD8+CD57+ T cells (not recorded which) from PBMCs. The receptors derive from a human donor with aplastic anemia. Both conserved end residues are part of each CDR3. Fields, in order: D gene, J gene, V gene, clone size, CDR3 protein, CDR3 DNA. A D gene is named only where the DNA matches it firmly. Size tells how often a clone was seen (once, few, many) or the class of an expanded clone, and some rows leave it out.

TRBD2	TRBJ2-3	TRBV29-1	.	CSVRRGVPDTQYF	TGCAGCGTTCGGCGGGGGGTACCTGATACGCAGTATTTT
.	TRBJ2-5	TRBV5-1	many	CASSLVGVKGQETQYF	TGCGCCAGCAGCTTGGTGGGGGTCAAGGGGCAAGAGACCCAGTACTTC
.	TRBJ2-3	TRBV9	many	CASSVRTDTQYF	TGTGCCAGCAGCGTGAGAACAGATACGCAGTATTTT
TRBD1	TRBJ1-2	TRBV29-1	few	CSVGQGAHGYTF	TGCAGCGTCGGACAGGGGGCGCATGGCTACACCTTC
TRBD1	TRBJ1-1	TRBV20-1	few	CSASPRTGRGTEAFF	TGCAGTGCTAGCCCTCGGACAGGTCGCGGGACTGAAGCTTTCTTT
.	TRBJ1-5	TRBV24-1	few	CATSDPGSNQPQHF	TGTGCCACCAGTGATCCTGGTAGCAATCAGCCCCAGCATTTT
TRBD2	TRBJ2-1	TRBV7-9	many	CASSARLAGGDEQFF	TGTGCCAGCAGCGCTAGACTAGCGGGGGGCGATGAGCAGTTCTTC
.	TRBJ2-7	TRBV10-3	few	CAISESAPYEQYF	TGTGCCATCAGTGAGTCCGCACCTTACGAGCAGTACTTC
TRBD2	TRBJ2-5	TRBV20-1	.	CSAPASGGARDQYF	TGCAGTGCGCCAGCTAGCGGGGGGGCCCGGGACCAGTACTTC
.	TRBJ2-5	TRBV20-1	.	CSASDPTRGRETQYF	TGCAGTGCTAGTGACCCAACCCGAGGAAGAGAGACCCAGTACTTC
TRBD2	TRBJ2-3	TRBV20-1	many	CSASRVLRRGGGGTDTQYF	TGCAGTGCTTCCCGAGTCCTGCGTCGGGGGGGCGGAGGGACAGATACGCAGTATTTT
.	TRBJ2-2	TRBV7-9	.	CASSLVLAGELFF	TGTGCCAGCAGCTTAGTTTTAGCCGGGGAGCTGTTTTTT
.	TRBJ2-7	TRBV2	few	CASRDGKYEQYF	TGTGCCAGCAGGGACGGAAAATACGAGCAGTACTTC
TRBD1	TRBJ2-5	TRBV6-1	.	CASSIRDSNFVTQYF	TGTGCCAGCAGTATCCGGGACAGCAACTTTGTTACCCAGTACTTC
TRBD1	TRBJ2-7	TRBV6-5	many	CASSYSLGQTYEQYF	TGTGCCAGCAGTTACTCGTTGGGACAGACCTACGAGCAGTACTTC
.	TRBJ2-2	TRBV19	.	CASSSGLINTGELFF	TGTGCCAGTAGTTCGGGACTCATAAACACCGGGGAGCTGTTTTTT
.	TRBJ2-7	TRBV5-1	many	CASSFAGSYEQYF	TGCGCCAGCAGCTTCGCAGGTTCCTACGAGCAGTACTTC
TRBD1	TRBJ2-7	TRBV29-1	.	CSVDKPGQGGLEQYF	TGCAGCGTTGACAAACCGGGACAGGGAGGCCTCGAGCAGTACTTC
TRBD1	TRBJ2-5	TRBV2	many	CASSQQGASQETQYF	TGTGCCAGCAGTCAACAGGGGGCGTCCCAAGAGACCCAGTACTTC
TRBD1	TRBJ2-7	TRBV2	.	CASSLGQGSYGQYF	TGTGCCAGCAGCTTAGGACAGGGGTCCTACGGGCAGTACTTC
TRBD1	TRBJ2-7	TRBV9	once	CASSSPGQAEQYF	TGTGCCAGCAGCTCGCCGGGACAGGCGGAGCAGTACTTC
.	TRBJ1-5	TRBV24-1	many	CASHSGVGGQPQHF	TGTGCCAGCCACTCCGGAGTAGGGGGTCAGCCCCAGCATTTT
.	TRBJ2-7	TRBV7-6	many	CASSRVFSSDEQYF	TGTGCCAGCAGCCGGGTATTTTCCTCGGACGAGCAGTACTTC
.	TRBJ2-5	TRBV29-1	.	CSVGGQETQYF	TGCAGCGTTGGAGGGCAAGAGACCCAGTACTTC
TRBD1	TRBJ2-5	TRBV11-2	once	CASSVGQGQGETQYF	TGTGCCAGCAGCGTGGGACAGGGGCAGGGGGAGACCCAGTACTTC
.	TRBJ1-2	TRBV19	many	CASTPRSPYGYTF	TGTGCCAGTACCCCTAGGTCCCCCTATGGCTACACCTTC
TRBD1	TRBJ1-1	TRBV10-3	.	CAIKAGTGNTEAFF	TGTGCCATCAAAGCCGGGACAGGGAACACTGAAGCTTTCTTT
.	TRBJ1-3	TRBV7-2	.	CASSFRASGNTIYF	TGTGCCAGCAGCTTCCGGGCCTCTGGAAACACCATATATTTT
.	TRBJ2-2	TRBV2	.	CASSALPANTGELFF	TGTGCCAGCAGTGCCCTCCCCGCGAACACCGGGGAGCTGTTTTTT
TRBD1	TRBJ1-5	TRBV10-3	.	CATADRAIQPQHF	TGTGCCACCGCCGACAGGGCGATTCAGCCCCAGCATTTT
.	TRBJ2-5	TRBV2	few	CASSEEGLLETQYF	TGTGCCAGCAGTGAGGAGGGCCTTTTGGAGACCCAGTACTTC
TRBD1	TRBJ1-2	TRBV27	few	CASSSQGAGFYGYTF	TGTGCCAGCAGCTCGCAGGGGGCGGGATTCTATGGCTACACCTTC
.	TRBJ1-5	TRBV6-1	.	CASSVGPREGVQHF	TGTGCCAGCAGTGTGGGTCCCCGCGAAGGGGTCCAGCATTTT
.	TRBJ2-3	TRBV27	.	CASSPSHARVGTDTQYF	TGTGCCAGCAGTCCCTCACACGCCAGGGTTGGAACAGATACGCAGTATTTT
.	TRBJ2-6	TRBV19	many	CATEGPSDRAGANVLTF	TGTGCCACCGAGGGTCCTTCCGACCGGGCTGGGGCCAACGTCCTGACTTTC
.	TRBJ2-7	TRBV4-2	.	CASSQDLTSYEQYF	TGTGCCAGCAGCCAAGATTTGACTTCCTACGAGCAGTACTTC